This T cell receptor beta chain was retrieved from a study of blood T cell repertoires in COVID-19. Generated by immunoSEQ multiplex PCR, the TCRdb table keeps only in-frame clones and is missing some. Counted here are 330,000 or so clones, roughly 89% occurring once; the ten biggest clones make up around 4%. Germline V gene sequence: CDR1 LGHDT, CDR2 YNNKEL (reference sequence). The CDR3 extends over 16 amino acids. The J segment lost 3 bases and the V segment lost 1 base, leaving 7 bases of the junction unmatched. V gene TRBV3-1 (or the pseudogene TRBV3-2) combines with J gene TRBJ2-3, with 7 bases aligning to TRBD1. This TCR derives from a woman in her fifties or sixties with COVID-19, enrolled during active disease. Sequencing was performed on peripheral blood. The CDR3, as DNA: TGTGCCAGCAGCCAAGCAGACAGGGCCGGTACAGATACGCAGTATTTT. Residues: CASSQADRAGTDTQYF.